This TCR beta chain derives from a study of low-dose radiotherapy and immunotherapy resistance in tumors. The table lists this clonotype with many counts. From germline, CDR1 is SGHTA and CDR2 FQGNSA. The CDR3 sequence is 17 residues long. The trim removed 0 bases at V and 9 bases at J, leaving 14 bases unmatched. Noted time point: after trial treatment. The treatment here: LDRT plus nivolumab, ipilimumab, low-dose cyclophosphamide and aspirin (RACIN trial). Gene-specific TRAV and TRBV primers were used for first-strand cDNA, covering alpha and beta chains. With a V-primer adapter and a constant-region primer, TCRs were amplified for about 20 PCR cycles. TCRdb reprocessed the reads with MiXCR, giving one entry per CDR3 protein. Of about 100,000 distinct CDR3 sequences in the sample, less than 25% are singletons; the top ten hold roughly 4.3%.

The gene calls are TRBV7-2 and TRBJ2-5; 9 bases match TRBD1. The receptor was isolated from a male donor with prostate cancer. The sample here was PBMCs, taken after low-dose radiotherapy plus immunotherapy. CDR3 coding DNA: TGTGCCAGCAGCTTAGCCAGTACAGGGGGCGCGGGTGGGGCCCAGTACTTC. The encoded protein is CASSLASTGGAGGAQYF. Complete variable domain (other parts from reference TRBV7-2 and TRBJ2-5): GAGVSQSPSNKVTEKGKDVELRCDPISGHTALYWYRQSLGQGLEFLIYFQGNSAPDKSGLPSDRFSAERTGGSVSTLTIQRTQQEDSAVYLCASSLASTGGAGGAQYFGPGTRLLVL.